The present T cell receptor beta chain was sequenced within a study of blood T cell repertoires in COVID-19. Study information: The study drew acute and convalescent COVID-19 samples from the United States, Italy and Spain. T cells, B-cell-depleted T cells, or PBMCs provided the cDNA or gDNA that served as material.

Per the authors' pipeline: Amplifying reference gene primers gave estimates of nucleated cell counts. Sequencing used immunoSEQ multiplex PCR; TCRdb keeps in-frame clones, though not all of them. V and J calls and clone size come straight from that table; D and trimming were deduced from the DNA. This table has roughly 45,000 clones, under 95% appearing once. The material sequenced was peripheral blood. The TCR originated in a man between 65 and 85 years old with active COVID-19.

CDR3 residues: CASSHGGIRSNQPQHF. Written as DNA, the CDR3 is TGTGCCAGCAGCCACGGAGGGATAAGGAGCAATCAGCCCCAGCATTTT. The chain is built from TRBV7-9 and TRBJ1-5, with unresolved D. Germline V gene lookup returns CDR1 SEHNR and CDR2 FQNEAQ (reference sequence). Trimming shortened V by 5 bases and J by 1 base, and 15 bases separated the two germline ends. The CDR3 has 16 amino acids. Supplemented by reference TRBV7-9 and TRBJ1-5, the full variable domain reads DTGVSQNPRHKITKRGQNVTFRCDPISEHNRLYWYRQTLGQGPEFLTYFQNEAQLEKSRLLSDRFSAERPKGSFSTLEIQRTEQGDSAMYLCASSHGGIRSNQPQHFGDGTRLSIL.